The subject of this entry is one TCR beta chain. At one end the junction does not follow the germline gene, possibly because of a read error. The entry originates in a study of cytomegalovirus exposure and HLA in healthy donors. The PCR employed 60 Vbeta primers together with 13 Jbeta primers. Here immunoSEQ multiplex PCR was the method, and the copy in TCRdb shows in-frame clones only, minus some. The sample includes 140,000 or so clones, over 60% of them seen just once. The sequenced material came from PBMCs. This clonotype originated in a man aged 40-50 years in good health and CMV-seronegative.

The CDR3 bases are TGTGCCAGCAGGGGACAGGGCTACGGGCAGTACTTC. Its translation is CASRGQGYGQYF. The chain recombines TRBV6-1 with TRBJ2-7, with 9 bases lining up with TRBD1. The germline V gene has CDR1 MNHNS and CDR2 SASEGT. The CDR3 runs to 12 residues.